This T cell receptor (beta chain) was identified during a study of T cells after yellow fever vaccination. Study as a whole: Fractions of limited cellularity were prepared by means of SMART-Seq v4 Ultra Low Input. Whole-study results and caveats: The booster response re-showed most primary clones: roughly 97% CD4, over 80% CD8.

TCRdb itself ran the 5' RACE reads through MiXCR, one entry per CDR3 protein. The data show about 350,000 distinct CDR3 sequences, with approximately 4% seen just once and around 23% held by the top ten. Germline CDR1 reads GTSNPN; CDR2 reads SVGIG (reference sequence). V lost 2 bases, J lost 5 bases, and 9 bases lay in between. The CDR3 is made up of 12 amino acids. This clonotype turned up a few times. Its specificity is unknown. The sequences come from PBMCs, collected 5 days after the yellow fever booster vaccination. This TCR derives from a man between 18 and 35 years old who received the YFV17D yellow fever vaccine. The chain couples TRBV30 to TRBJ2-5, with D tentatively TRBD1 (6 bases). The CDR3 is CAWSTGWETQYF. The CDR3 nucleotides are TGTGCCTGGAGTACAGGGTGGGAGACCCAGTACTTC.